This TCR beta chain was recorded in a study of cytomegalovirus exposure and HLA in healthy donors. Study information: Early on, a data release was issued that held 65 million to 100 million unique TCRs from HLA-typed donors. Regarding the study as a whole: Donors were assumed by presence/absence analyses to have roughly uniform sequencing depth. Upon later analysis, HLA-associated TCR beta chains proved more clonally expanded than other, equally common chains.

The CDR3 is made up of 15 amino acids. The germline V gene encodes CDR1 SGHAT and CDR2 FQNNGV. The junction had 6 bases not matched to a gene; V was cut back by 4 bases and J by 7 bases. On this clone: Its antigen is as yet unknown.

Healthy individuals who donated bone marrow served as the donors. The PCR had 60 Vbeta and 13 Jbeta primers. Profiled with immunoSEQ multiplex PCR; TCRdb holds only in-frame clones, not every one. Its clone listing holds more than 110,000 clones. The chain carries TRBV11-2 and TRBJ1-4; 10 nucleotides agree with TRBD1. This TCR derives from a man aged 40-55 years in good health and CMV-seronegative. The sample comprised PBMCs. The CDR3, as DNA: TGTGCCAGCAGCTCCGGACAGGGGGGCAGTGAAAAACTGTTTTTT. Amino acids: CASSSGQGGSEKLFF.